This T cell receptor (beta chain) was sequenced for a study of blood T cell repertoires in COVID-19. This CDR3 comprises 15 residues. Trimming cost V 4 bases and J 5 bases; bases outside gene matches: 1. The germline V gene has CDR1 SEHNR and CDR2 FQNEAQ (reference sequence). Worth noting for this clone: The identical CDR3 is also encoded by other nucleotide sequences in the sample.

The data were produced by immunoSEQ multiplex PCR, yet TCRdb's version contains in-frame clones alone and is incomplete. This table has about 240,000 clones, approximately 86% appearing once. Input material: peripheral blood. The gene calls are TRBV7-9 and TRBJ2-2, with TRBD2 identical over 13 bases. The TCR originated in a woman in her seventies with active or convalescent COVID-19. The CDR3 here is CASSSTSGGTGELFF. DNA of the CDR3: TGTGCCAGCAGCTCGACTAGCGGGGGGACCGGGGAGCTGTTTTTT.